Detailed here is one T cell receptor beta chain. Its binding antigen is unknown. The sample holds no much larger clone one base away, and base qualities are not on file. This record comes from a study of tumor and adjacent non-tumor tissue in lung cancer (dated by TCRdb to the late 2010s). Background on the whole study: Of the cohort, about 11 patients had adenocarcinoma, 2 had squamous cell carcinoma and 1 had small cell lung cancer. Sequencing generated a total of more than 100 million productive TCRbeta reads, averaging roughly 3.9 million reads per sample. For each patient, one tumor sample and one normal lung sample were taken, giving around 30 paired specimens that underwent TCRbeta CDR3 sequencing. The study compared bulk TCRbeta repertoires from lung tumor tissue and matched distant non-tumor lung tissue of about 15 lung cancer patients. The 15 or so patients were aged roughly 31 to 80 years, included around ten men and 5 women, and had TNM stage I to III disease. Points the paper makes about the study in general: Peripheral blood was not sequenced, so blood TCRbeta repertoires in these lung cancer patients were not examined. The sequencing platform is not named in the methods, and unique molecular identifiers are not mentioned. The top 100 clones made up a significantly larger cumulative share of the repertoire in normal lung than in tumor tissue. TCR diversity (inverse Simpson) was significantly higher in tumor than in normal lung tissue (roughly 430 vs 170, P = 0.0075, Mann-Whitney U test). With only roughly 16 patients in the cohort, the authors noted that larger samples and more detailed clinical data are needed. Significantly higher TCR diversity was found in younger patients, and higher tumor TCR diversity was associated with shorter overall and disease-free survival.

Libraries came from multiplex PCR. TCRdb shows the sequencer as Illumina HiSeq 2500. TCRbeta libraries were constructed through three rounds of nested PCR with primers (Table S4) according to protocols modified from ARM-PCR. Before sequencing, PCR products in the 200-500 bp range were cut out of the gel and cleaned up using the QIAquick gel extraction kit. Concerning the study's data processing: Trimmomatic was used to clean the reads, FLASH was used to merge the reads into complete CDR3 sequences, and MiTCR was used to assign the reads to V(D)J germline segments. VDJtools was used to compute clonal diversity as the inverse Simpson's index. A read counted as productive if the sequence was in-frame and lacked a premature stop codon. The public reads were reanalyzed by TCRdb: fastp trimming at Q25, MiXCR alignment, in-frame beta chains only. Every CDR3 protein is listed once, alongside the most common genes and DNA of its rows. TCRdb, not the authors, supplied the V and J calls. The sample table records around 66,000 distinct CDR3 sequences; 60% to 75% of these occur just once. The top ten clonotypes cover 28% of the sample.

Via the germline V gene (reference sequence), CDR1 is DFQATT and CDR2 SNEGSKA. CDR3 length: 9 amino acids, cysteine to phenylalanine. Here the CDR3 DNA is all that survives: 27 bases in frame from base 1. Trimming removed 6 bases from V and 11 bases from J, leaving 10 bases between the germline ends. RNA was isolated from bulk unsorted tissue, and RNA quality was assessed with a NanoDrop ND-1000 and an Agilent 2100. The donors were newly diagnosed lung cancer patients admitted for thoracic surgery in China from August to November 2014 who had not received prior chemotherapy. Patients who had received previous radiotherapy or chemotherapy, or who had another concurrent cancer, were excluded from the study. Surgical tissue pieces of about 1-2.1 cm3 were preserved in RNAlater solution and stored at -80 °C until use.

This clonotype was sampled from a man aged 60-69 years with non-small cell lung cancer. Sequencing was carried out using lung tumor tissue. The chain links TRBV20-1 with TRBJ2-5, with the D gene tentatively TRBD1 or TRBD2, based on 5 matching bases in each. The DNA sequence is given as TGCAGTGCGGGGGATAAACAGTACTTC. Its protein is CSAGDKQYF.